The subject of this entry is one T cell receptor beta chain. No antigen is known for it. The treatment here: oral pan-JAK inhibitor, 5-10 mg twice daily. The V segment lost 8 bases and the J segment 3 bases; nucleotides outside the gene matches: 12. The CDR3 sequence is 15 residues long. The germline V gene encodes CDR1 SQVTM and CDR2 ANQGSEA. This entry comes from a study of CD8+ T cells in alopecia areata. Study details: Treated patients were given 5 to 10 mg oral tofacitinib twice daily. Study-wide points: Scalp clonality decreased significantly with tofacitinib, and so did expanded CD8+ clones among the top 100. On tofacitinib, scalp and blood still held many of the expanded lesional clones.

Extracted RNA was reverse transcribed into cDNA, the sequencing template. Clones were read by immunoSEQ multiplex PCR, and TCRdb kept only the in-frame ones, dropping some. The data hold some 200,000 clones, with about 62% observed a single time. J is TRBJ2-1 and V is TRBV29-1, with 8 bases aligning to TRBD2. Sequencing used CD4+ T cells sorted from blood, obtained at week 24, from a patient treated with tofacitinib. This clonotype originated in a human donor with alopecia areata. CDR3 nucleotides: TGCAGCTCCTCCTTGGCGGGAGGTTTCTACAATGAGCAGTTCTTC. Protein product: CSSSLAGGFYNEQFF.